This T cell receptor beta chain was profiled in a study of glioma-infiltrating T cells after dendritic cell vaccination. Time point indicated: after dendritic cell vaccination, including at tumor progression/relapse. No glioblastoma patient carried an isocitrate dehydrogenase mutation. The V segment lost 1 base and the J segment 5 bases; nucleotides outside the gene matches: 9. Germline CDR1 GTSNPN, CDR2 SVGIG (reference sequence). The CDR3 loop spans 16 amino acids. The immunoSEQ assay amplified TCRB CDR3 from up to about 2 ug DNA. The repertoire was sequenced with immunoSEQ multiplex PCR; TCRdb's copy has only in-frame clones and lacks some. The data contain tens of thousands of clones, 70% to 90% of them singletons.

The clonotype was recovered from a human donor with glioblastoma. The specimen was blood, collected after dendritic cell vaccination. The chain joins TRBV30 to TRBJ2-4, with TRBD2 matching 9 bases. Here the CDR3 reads CAWSEFSGRFENIQYF. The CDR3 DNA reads TGTGCCTGGAGTGAGTTTAGCGGGAGATTCGAAAACATTCAGTACTTC.